This TCR beta chain was recovered during a study of cytomegalovirus exposure and HLA in healthy donors. Turning to the study itself: Findings of an earlier analysis included under 140 million unique TCR beta sequences from some 180 million T cells.

Germline CDR1 MNHNS, CDR2 SASEGT. This CDR3 spans 14 amino acids. V lost 7 bases, J lost 4 bases, and 13 bases lay in between. Vbeta (60) and Jbeta (13) primers were used in the PCR. Clones were read by immunoSEQ multiplex PCR, and TCRdb kept only the in-frame ones, dropping some. Here the sample spans approximately 210,000 clones, about three quarters being singletons. The clonotype comes from a woman in her thirties or forties in good health and CMV-seronegative. This sequence joins TRBV6-1 and TRBJ2-2; the D gene is possibly TRBD1 (7 bases). Input material: PBMCs. CDR3 DNA: TGTGCCAGCAAGGAGGGGGCGGGCACCGGGGAGCTGTTTTTT. Its translation is CASKEGAGTGELFF.